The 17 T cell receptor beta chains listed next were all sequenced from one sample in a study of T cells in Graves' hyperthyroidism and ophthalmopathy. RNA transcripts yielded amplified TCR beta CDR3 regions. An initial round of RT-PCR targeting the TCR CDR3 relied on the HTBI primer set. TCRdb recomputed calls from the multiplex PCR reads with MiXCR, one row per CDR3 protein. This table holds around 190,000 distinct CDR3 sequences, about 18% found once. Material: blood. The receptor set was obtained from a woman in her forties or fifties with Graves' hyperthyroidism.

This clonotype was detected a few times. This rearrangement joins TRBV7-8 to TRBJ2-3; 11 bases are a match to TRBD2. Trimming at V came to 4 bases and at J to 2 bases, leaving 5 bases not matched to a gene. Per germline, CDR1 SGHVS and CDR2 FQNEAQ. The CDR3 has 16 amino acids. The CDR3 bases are TGTGCCAGCAGCTGGACGGGACTAGCGGACACAGATACGCAGTATTTT. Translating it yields CASSWTGLADTDTQYF.

CDR3 amino acids: CASSSRLGANYGYTF. Here the CDR3 DNA reads TGTGCCAGCAGTTCCCGTTTGGGGGCGAACTATGGCTACACCTTC. The chain has TRBV28 and TRBJ1-2, with D possibly TRBD1 on 6 matching bases. The CDR3 consists of 15 residues. Trimming stripped 4 bases from V and 2 bases from J, with 14 bases between. The germline gives CDR1 MDHEN, CDR2 SYDVKM.

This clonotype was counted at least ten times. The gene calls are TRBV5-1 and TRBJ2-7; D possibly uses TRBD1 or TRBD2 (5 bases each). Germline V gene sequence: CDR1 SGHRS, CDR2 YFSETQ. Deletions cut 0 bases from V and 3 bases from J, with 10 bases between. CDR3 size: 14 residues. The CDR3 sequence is CASSLAGDGYEQYF. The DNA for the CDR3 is TGCGCCAGCAGCTTGGCCGGGGACGGCTACGAGCAGTACTTC.

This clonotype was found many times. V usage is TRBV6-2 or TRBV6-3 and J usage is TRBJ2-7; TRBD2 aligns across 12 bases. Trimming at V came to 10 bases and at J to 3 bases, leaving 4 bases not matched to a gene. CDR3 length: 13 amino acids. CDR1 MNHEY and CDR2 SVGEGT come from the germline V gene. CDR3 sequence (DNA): TGTGCCACTCGACTAGCGGGGGACTACGAGCAGTACTTC. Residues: CATRLAGDYEQYF.

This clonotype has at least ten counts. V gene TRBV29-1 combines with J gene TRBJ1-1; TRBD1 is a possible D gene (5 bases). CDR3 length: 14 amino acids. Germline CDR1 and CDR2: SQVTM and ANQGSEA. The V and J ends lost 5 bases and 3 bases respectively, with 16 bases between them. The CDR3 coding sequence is TGCAGCGTTAAGCCAGGGTTGATGGACACTGAAGCTTTCTTT. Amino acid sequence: CSVKPGLMDTEAFF.

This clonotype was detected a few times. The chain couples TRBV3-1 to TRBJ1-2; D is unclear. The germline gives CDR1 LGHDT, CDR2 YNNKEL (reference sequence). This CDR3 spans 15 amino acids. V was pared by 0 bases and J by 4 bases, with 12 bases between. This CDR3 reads CASSQEGWAGYGYTF. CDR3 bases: TGTGCCAGCAGCCAAGAAGGTTGGGCGGGCTATGGCTACACCTTC.

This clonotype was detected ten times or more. This chain's CDR3 is CASSSDANYGYTF. The CDR3 DNA follows: TGTGCCAGCAGTTCGGATGCTAACTATGGCTACACCTTC. This sequence joins TRBV6-1 and TRBJ1-2; D is unclear. From germline, CDR1 is MNHNS and CDR2 SASEGT. The length of the CDR3 is 13 residues. Deletions cut 5 bases from V and 0 bases from J, with 7 bases between.

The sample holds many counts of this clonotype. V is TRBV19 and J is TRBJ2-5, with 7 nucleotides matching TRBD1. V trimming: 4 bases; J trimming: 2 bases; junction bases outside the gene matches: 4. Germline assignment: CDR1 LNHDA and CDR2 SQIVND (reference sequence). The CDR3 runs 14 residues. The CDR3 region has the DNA TGTGCCAGTAGTACGGACAGGTGGCAAGAGACCCAGTACTTC. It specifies CASSTDRWQETQYF.

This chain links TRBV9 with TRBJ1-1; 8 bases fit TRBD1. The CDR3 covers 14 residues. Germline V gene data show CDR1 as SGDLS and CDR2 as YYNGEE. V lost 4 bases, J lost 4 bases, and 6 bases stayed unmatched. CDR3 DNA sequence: TGTGCCAGCAGCTTTCGACAGGGGAGCACTGAAGCTTTCTTT. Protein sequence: CASSFRQGSTEAFF.

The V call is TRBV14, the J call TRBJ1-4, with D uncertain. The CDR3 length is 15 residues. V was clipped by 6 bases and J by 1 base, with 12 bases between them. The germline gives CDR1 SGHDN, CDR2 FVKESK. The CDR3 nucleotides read TGTGCCAGCAGACACAGCCAAGGAACTAATGAAAAACTGTTTTTT. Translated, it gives CASRHSQGTNEKLFF.

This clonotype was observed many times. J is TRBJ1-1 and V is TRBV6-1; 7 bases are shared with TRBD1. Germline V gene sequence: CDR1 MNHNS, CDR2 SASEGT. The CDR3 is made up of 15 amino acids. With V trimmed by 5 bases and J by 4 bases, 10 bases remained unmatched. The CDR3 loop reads CASSTYRGPATEAFF. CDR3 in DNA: TGTGCCAGCAGTACTTATAGGGGGCCAGCCACTGAAGCTTTCTTT.

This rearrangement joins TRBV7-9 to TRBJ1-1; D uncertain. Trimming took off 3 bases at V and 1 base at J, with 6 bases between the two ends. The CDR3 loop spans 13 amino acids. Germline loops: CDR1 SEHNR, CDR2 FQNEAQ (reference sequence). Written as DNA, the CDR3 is TGTGCCAGCAGCTTTCCACAGAACACTGAAGCTTTCTTT. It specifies CASSFPQNTEAFF.

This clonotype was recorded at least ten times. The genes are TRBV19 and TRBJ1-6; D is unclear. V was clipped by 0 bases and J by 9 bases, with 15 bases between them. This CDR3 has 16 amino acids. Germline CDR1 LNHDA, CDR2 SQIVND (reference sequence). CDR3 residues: CASSIDGYGFSSPLHF. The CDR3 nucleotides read TGTGCCAGTAGTATAGATGGGTACGGCTTTAGTTCACCCCTCCACTTT.

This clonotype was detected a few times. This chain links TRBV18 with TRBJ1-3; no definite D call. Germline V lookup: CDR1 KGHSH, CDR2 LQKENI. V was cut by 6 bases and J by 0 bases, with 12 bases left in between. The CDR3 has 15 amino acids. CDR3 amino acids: CASSQRLVSGNTIYF. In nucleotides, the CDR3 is TGTGCCAGCTCCCAGCGACTGGTCTCTGGAAACACCATATATTTT.

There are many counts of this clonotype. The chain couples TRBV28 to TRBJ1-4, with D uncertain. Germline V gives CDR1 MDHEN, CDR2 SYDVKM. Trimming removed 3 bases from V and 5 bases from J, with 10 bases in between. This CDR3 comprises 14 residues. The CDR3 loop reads CASSFSAVNEKLFF. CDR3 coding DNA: TGTGCCAGCAGTTTCAGCGCAGTCAATGAAAAACTGTTTTTT.

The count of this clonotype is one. CDR3 amino acids: CASSLSGANTGELFF. Here the CDR3 DNA reads TGCGCCAGCAGCTTGTCAGGGGCCAACACCGGGGAGCTGTTTTTT. The chain combines TRBV5-1 with TRBJ2-2; maybe TRBD1 (6 bases). The CDR3 spans 15 residues. Trimming cost V 1 base and J 2 bases, with 9 bases left between them. Germline V gene data show CDR1 as SGHRS and CDR2 as YFSETQ. Together with reference TRBV5-1 and TRBJ2-2, the CDR3 gives the full variable domain: KAGVTQTPRYLIKTRGQQVTLSCSPISGHRSVSWYQQTPGQGLQFLFEYFSETQRNKGNFPGRFSGRQFSNSRSEMNVSTLELGDSALYLCASSLSGANTGELFFGEGSRLTVL.

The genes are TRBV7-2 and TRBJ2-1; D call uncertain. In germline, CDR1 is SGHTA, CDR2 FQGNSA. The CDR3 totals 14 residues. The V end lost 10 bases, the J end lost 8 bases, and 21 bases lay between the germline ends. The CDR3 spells CANSHREKGHEQFF. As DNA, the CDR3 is TGTGCCAACTCTCATAGGGAAAAGGGCCATGAGCAGTTCTTC.